This TCR beta chain was recovered during a study of blood T cell repertoires in COVID-19. About the study: There were acute and convalescent COVID-19 samples, and they came from the United States, Italy and Spain. PBMCs, B-cell-depleted T cells, or T cells were the source of the cDNA or gDNA that made up the material.

Germline V lookup: CDR1 LNHNV, CDR2 YYDKDF (reference sequence). There are 15 residues in the CDR3. Trimming took 3 bases from V and 2 from J, leaving 14 bases between them. In the study's own analysis: Researchers report that nucleated cell counts were estimated from reference gene primer amplification. TCRdb keeps only in-frame clones here, not all; method: immunoSEQ multiplex PCR. That table gives V, J and clone size, and the DNA gave D and trimming. The sample lists fewer than 40,000 clones, approximately 86% occurring once. This clone was counted between two and nine times. The sequencing sample was made of peripheral blood. The receptor's source is a human donor in a cohort sampled during active COVID-19. The chain has TRBV15 and TRBJ2-7, with D possibly matching TRBD1 (6 bases). For the CDR3, the DNA is TGTGCCACCAGCAGCGGTAAGACAGGAGCCTACGAGCAGTACTTC. Its protein is CATSSGKTGAYEQYF.